Sequencing of this T cell receptor (beta chain) was carried out in a study of control samples from healthy donors and cancer patients. The CDR3 has 15 residues. Germline-derived CDR1 and CDR2 are SGHRS and YFSETQ. Trimming at V came to 4 bases and at J to 5 bases, leaving 8 bases not matched to a gene. The data were produced by immunoSEQ multiplex PCR, yet TCRdb's version contains in-frame clones alone and is incomplete. Altogether tens of thousands of clones are present, roughly 84% being singletons, with the ten largest covering around a tenth. The genes are TRBV5-1 and TRBJ2-2, with 7 bases aligning to TRBD1. The clonotype was recovered from a man aged 55-75 years with head and neck cancer. The sequenced sample was PBMCs. The CDR3 loop reads CASSRTGLITGELFF. The CDR3 DNA sequence: TGCGCCAGCAGCCGGACAGGCCTAATTACCGGGGAGCTGTTTTTT. Combining the CDR3 with reference TRBV5-1 and TRBJ2-2 gives the whole variable domain KAGVTQTPRYLIKTRGQQVTLSCSPISGHRSVSWYQQTPGQGLQFLFEYFSETQRNKGNFPGRFSGRQFSNSRSEMNVSTLELGDSALYLCASSRTGLITGELFFGEGSRLTVL.